These 29 T cell receptor beta chains were all obtained from the same sample, sequenced in a study of shared clonotypes between healthy human individuals. Some clones are missing from TCRdb's copy, which holds only in-frame ones; the method was immunoSEQ multiplex PCR. The sample shows about 2.1 million clones, 93% of them seen only once. In the naive CD8 group, cells lacked CD45RO and were positively selected for CCR7, so terminally differentiated effector memory CD45RA+ cells were left out. Sequencing used naive CD8+ T cells from PBMCs. All receptors come from a man between 18 and 29 years old in good health. Some clones in this sample may be carry-over from other donors' samples.

This clone was counted a few times. Other DNA sequences in this sample translate to the same CDR3. The V gene is TRBV28, the J gene TRBJ1-5; D is ambiguous. V was pared by 3 bases and J by 6 bases, with 3 bases between. This CDR3 has 11 amino acids. The germline CDR1 and CDR2 sequences are MDHEN and SYDVKM. The chain's CDR3 is CASSFGQPQHF. CDR3 DNA: TGTGCCAGCAGTTTTGGTCAGCCCCAGCATTTT.

Comment on this clone: No DNA is shown, since the ends of the CDR3 on it are uncertain; the CDR3 is the one TCRdb lists. The CDR3 is CASSLVGSGTYF. The V gene is TRBV7-9, the J gene TRBJ2-7. The germline gives CDR1 SEHNR, CDR2 FQNEAQ (reference sequence). Counting both end residues, the CDR3 totals 12 amino acids.

This sequence joins TRBV4-1 and TRBJ1-2; D ambiguous. Trimming cost V 1 base and J 7 bases, with 19 bases left between them. The CDR3 length is 16 residues. Germline V gene lookup returns CDR1 MGHRA and CDR2 YSYEKL. CDR3 sequence reads: CASSQGVGGRRSGYTF. The CDR3 DNA reads as TGCGCCAGCAGCCAAGGAGTAGGTGGAAGGAGAAGTGGCTACACCTTC.

The chain carries TRBV27 and TRBJ1-2; TRBD1 is a possible D gene (6 bases). Germline assignment: CDR1 MNHEY and CDR2 SMNVEV (reference sequence). The CDR3 contains 16 residues. V was trimmed by 2 bases and J by 4 bases, leaving 17 bases between them. The CDR3 DNA follows: TGTGCCAGCAGTTTAGTTGCAGCGGGGGGCGGCTATGGCTACACCTTC. Residues: CASSLVAAGGGYGYTF.

The chain joins TRBV6-1 to TRBJ1-1, with D possibly matching TRBD1 (5 bases). V was trimmed by 0 bases and J by 0 bases, leaving 14 bases between them. The CDR3 runs to 17 residues. Germline lookup yields CDR1 MNHNS and CDR2 SASEGT. The CDR3 nucleotides are TGTGCCAGCAGTGAAGCGGCGGGCTGGGGGATGAACACTGAAGCTTTCTTT. It specifies CASSEAAGWGMNTEAFF.

The V gene is TRBV7-6, the J gene TRBJ2-1, with 14 positions matching TRBD2. CDR1 is SGHVS and CDR2 is FNYEAQ in the germline V gene. Losses at the gene ends were 4 bases for V and 4 bases for J; bases not matched to a gene: 6. This CDR3 contains 17 residues. CDR3 protein: CASSSGLAGVGYNEQFF. In DNA form, the CDR3 reads TGTGCCAGCAGCTCGGGACTAGCGGGAGTCGGTTACAATGAGCAGTTCTTC.

The rearrangement links TRBV2 to TRBJ2-5; D may be TRBD2 (5 bases). V was clipped by 5 bases and J by 1 base, with 11 bases between them. This CDR3 contains 14 residues. Germline values: CDR1 SNHLY, CDR2 FYNNEI. In DNA form, the CDR3 reads TGTGCCAGCAGTCCTCCGGGGTTCCAAGAGACCCAGTACTTC. Protein sequence: CASSPPGFQETQYF.

In nucleotides, the CDR3 is TGTGCCAGCAGTCCCGGGACAGAGTCCGCCAAAAACATTCAGTACTTC. Its translation is CASSPGTESAKNIQYF. This sequence joins TRBV28 and TRBJ2-4, with TRBD1 identical over 7 bases. This CDR3 is built from 16 residues. Germline trimming cut 5 bases from V and 1 base from J; bases unmatched to any gene: 8. CDR1 and CDR2 from the germline V gene are MDHEN and SYDVKM.

V and J are TRBV7-6 and TRBJ2-5; the D gene is possibly TRBD1 (6 bases). CDR1 and CDR2 (germline): SGHVS, FNYEAQ. The CDR3 length is 17 residues. The germline V and J ends were trimmed by 7 bases and 3 bases, with 24 bases remaining between them. The CDR3 nucleotides read TGTGCCAGCAACGAGTTACAGGGAGTAGGCCGAGAAGAGACCCAGTACTTC. This sequence encodes CASNELQGVGREETQYF.

The chain links TRBV6-1 to TRBJ2-5; D gene uncertain. V lost 0 bases, J lost 1 base, and 9 bases lay in between. The CDR3 spans 15 residues. Germline CDR1 MNHNS, CDR2 SASEGT. CDR3 sequence (DNA): TGTGCCAGCAGTGAAGCGGTTGGACCCCAAGAGACCCAGTACTTC. Encoded protein: CASSEAVGPQETQYF.

This chain uses TRBV11-2 with TRBJ2-1, with 12 bases that match TRBD1. With 5 bases clipped from V and 4 bases from J, the junction kept 12 bases outside the gene matches. Germline CDR1 and CDR2: SGHAT and FQNNGV. CDR3 length: 18 residues. CDR3 in amino acids: CASSAHPGQGAEYNEQFF. Here the CDR3 DNA reads TGTGCCAGCAGCGCCCATCCGGGACAGGGGGCGGAATACAATGAGCAGTTCTTC.

This chain joins TRBV28 and TRBJ1-5, with unresolved D. Per germline, CDR1 MDHEN and CDR2 SYDVKM. V gave up 6 bases and J gave up 6 bases, with 9 bases separating them. This CDR3 is built from 12 residues. The CDR3 DNA sequence: TGTGCCAGCAGCCCCTTGGGTCAGCCCCAGCATTTT. It is translated as CASSPLGQPQHF.

Only one count was recorded for this clone. V and J are TRBV6-5 and TRBJ1-2; unclear D gene. Germline CDR1 MNHEY, CDR2 SVGAGI. Trimming left V 6 bases short and J 6 bases short, with 11 bases between. The CDR3 is 12 amino acids. This chain's CDR3 is CASSPGPNGYTF. In nucleotides, the CDR3 is TGTGCCAGCAGCCCCGGACCGAATGGCTACACCTTC.

The chain combines TRBV19 with TRBJ2-7, with 7 bases identical to TRBD2. The CDR3 sequence is 15 residues long. CDR1 is LNHDA and CDR2 is SQIVND in the germline V gene (reference sequence). With 5 bases clipped from V and 6 bases from J, the junction kept 13 bases outside the gene matches. The CDR3 sequence is CASSAYAGVLFEQYF. The CDR3 DNA follows: TGTGCCAGTAGTGCGTATGCGGGGGTGCTCTTCGAGCAGTACTTC.

The chain carries TRBV7-6 and TRBJ2-6; the D call may be TRBD1 or TRBD2 (5 bases each). Deletions cut 5 bases from V and 1 base from J, with 21 bases between. The CDR3 contains 19 residues. Germline-derived CDR1 and CDR2 are SGHVS and FNYEAQ. The CDR3 here is CASSPARPGSSSGANVLTF. CDR3 DNA: TGTGCCAGCAGCCCCGCCCGGCCAGGGAGCTCGTCTGGGGCCAACGTCCTGACTTTC.

The chain is built from TRBV4-1 and TRBJ2-2, with 10 bases identical to TRBD2. The CDR3 runs to 17 residues. Trimming at V came to 1 base and at J to 7 bases, leaving 9 bases not matched to a gene. Germline V lookup: CDR1 MGHRA, CDR2 YSYEKL. The CDR3: CASSQVQREGPGGELFF. CDR3 DNA sequence: TGCGCCAGCAGCCAAGTACAGCGGGAGGGCCCCGGCGGGGAGCTGTTTTTT.

CDR3 coding DNA: TGTGCCAGTAGTCTAACAGGGAGAACTGAAGCTTTCTTT. Encoded protein: CASSLTGRTEAFF. The chain carries TRBV19 and TRBJ1-1; perhaps TRBD1 as D (6 bases). The CDR3 runs to 13 residues. V lost 5 bases to trimming and J lost 5 bases, with 12 bases between them. Germline V gene lookup returns CDR1 LNHDA and CDR2 SQIVND (reference sequence).

The V call is TRBV5-1, the J call TRBJ1-1; unclear D gene. The CDR3 has 12 amino acids. The V end was cut by 2 bases, the J end by 2 bases, with 4 bases between. CDR1 is SGHRS and CDR2 is YFSETQ in the germline V gene. The chain's CDR3 is CASSFDNTEAFF. The CDR3 DNA sequence: TGCGCCAGCAGCTTTGATAACACTGAAGCTTTCTTT.

V gene TRBV2 combines with J gene TRBJ2-7; perhaps TRBD2 as D (6 bases). The germline CDR1 and CDR2 sequences are SNHLY and FYNNEI. V gave up 2 bases and J gave up 4 bases, with 12 bases separating them. CDR3 length equals 14 residues. The CDR3 reads CASSESRTNYEQYF. CDR3 in DNA: TGTGCCAGCAGTGAATCCAGGACTAATTACGAGCAGTACTTC.

The V and J genes are TRBV5-8 and TRBJ2-3, with D possibly being TRBD1 (6 bases). This CDR3 is 15 amino acids long. Germline loops: CDR1 SGHTS, CDR2 YDEGEE. Trimming pared 6 bases from V and 2 bases from J, leaving 16 bases between. The CDR3 here is CASTQSGAYTDTQYF. The CDR3, as DNA: TGTGCCAGCACCCAATCAGGGGCGTACACAGATACGCAGTATTTT.

The count of this clone is one. The chain is built from TRBV11-3 and TRBJ2-2; D perhaps matches TRBD1 (6 bases). V lost 4 bases, J lost 2 bases, and 11 bases lay in between. This CDR3 region has 15 residues. Germline assignment: CDR1 SGHNT and CDR2 YENEEA. As DNA, the CDR3 is TGTGCCAGCAGCTCCCGGGACATAAACACCGGGGAGCTGTTTTTT. The encoded protein is CASSSRDINTGELFF. Full variable domain (missing parts from reference TRBV11-3 and TRBJ2-2): EAGVVQSPRYKIIEKKQPVAFWCNPISGHNTLYWYLQNLGQGPELLIRYENEEAVDDSQLPKDRFSAERLKGVDSTLKIQPAELGDSAVYLCASSSRDINTGELFFGEGSRLTVL.

The rearrangement uses TRBV19 and TRBJ2-5; perhaps TRBD1 as D (6 bases). The germline V and J ends were trimmed by 5 bases and 5 bases, with 15 bases remaining between them. The CDR3 consists of 14 residues. CDR1 and CDR2 from the germline V gene are LNHDA and SQIVND (reference sequence). The chain's CDR3 is CASSQTGRGETQYF. In DNA form, the CDR3 reads TGTGCCAGTAGTCAGACGGGCAGGGGCGAGACCCAGTACTTC.

V and J are TRBV27 and TRBJ1-4; 9 bases are a match to TRBD1. The CDR3 spans 18 residues. J was trimmed by 3 bases and V by 5 bases; bases with no gene match: 13. Germline V gene lookup returns CDR1 MNHEY and CDR2 SMNVEV (reference sequence). The CDR3 loop is CASSQLPGQGVPNEKLFF. The CDR3 nucleotides are TGTGCCAGCAGTCAACTCCCGGGACAGGGAGTACCTAATGAAAAACTGTTTTTT.

The chain joins TRBV27 to TRBJ1-4; D call uncertain. This CDR3 spans 15 amino acids. Deletions cut 0 bases from V and 3 bases from J, with 8 bases between. CDR1 MNHEY and CDR2 SMNVEV come from the germline V gene (reference sequence). This chain's CDR3 is CASSLSYVPNEKLFF. CDR3 nucleotides: TGTGCCAGCAGTTTATCGTATGTGCCTAATGAAAAACTGTTTTTT.

This rearrangement joins TRBV5-6 to TRBJ2-2, with D unclear. Germline V gene data show CDR1 as SGHDT and CDR2 as YYEEEE. This CDR3 region has 13 residues. Trimming took 3 bases from V and 4 from J, leaving 7 bases between them. The CDR3: CASSSPATGELFF. Written as DNA, the CDR3 is TGTGCCAGCAGCTCCCCTGCCACCGGGGAGCTGTTTTTT.

The V and J genes are TRBV28 and TRBJ2-4; no definite D call. The CDR3 length is 16 residues. Germline V gene lookup returns CDR1 MDHEN and CDR2 SYDVKM. V lost 8 bases to trimming and J lost 0 bases, with 17 bases between them. In DNA, the CDR3 is TGTGCCAGCGATCCCACAGCCATGATAGCCAAAAACATTCAGTACTTC. Amino acid sequence: CASDPTAMIAKNIQYF.

V usage is TRBV29-1 and J usage is TRBJ2-3; tentative D call: TRBD2 (6 bases). There are 15 residues in the CDR3. V was pared by 3 bases and J by 5 bases, with 18 bases between. CDR1 and CDR2 (germline): SQVTM, ANQGSEA. The CDR3 DNA is TGCAGCGTTGACCCAAGGGTACTAGCCGGAGATACGCAGTATTTT. It codes for CSVDPRVLAGDTQYF.

The rearrangement joins TRBV19 to TRBJ2-7, with 7 positions matching TRBD2. The CDR3 consists of 15 residues. CDR1 LNHDA and CDR2 SQIVND come from the germline V gene (reference sequence). After removal of 4 bases from V and 3 bases from J, the junction contained 9 bases not matched to a gene. DNA for the CDR3: TGTGCCAGTAGTAACCGACTAGCTGGGGTCTACGAGCAGTACTTC. Protein sequence: CASSNRLAGVYEQYF.

V and J are TRBV2 and TRBJ2-1; 11 positions agree with TRBD2. CDR3 length equals 14 residues. CDR1 SNHLY and CDR2 FYNNEI come from the germline V gene. Trimming took 9 bases from V and 8 from J; bases not matched to a gene: 9. CDR3 loop: CASKSSGRAHEQFF. CDR3 DNA sequence: TGTGCCAGTAAGAGTAGCGGGAGGGCCCATGAGCAGTTCTTC.